The clone carrying this T cell receptor beta chain was detected a few times. The CDR3 consists of 14 residues. Trimming took 8 bases from V and 0 from J; bases not matched to a gene: 2. The germline gives CDR1 KGHDR, CDR2 SFDVKD. This record belongs to a study of blood T cell repertoires in COVID-19. Study overall: There were acute and convalescent COVID-19 samples, and they came from the United States, Italy and Spain.

Profiling relied on immunoSEQ multiplex PCR, and the TCRdb table lists in-frame clones only, not all of them. Of roughly 110,000 clones detected, over 75% appear once; the ten largest clones hold roughly 1.5%. The chain is built from TRBV24-1 and TRBJ2-2, with 7 bases aligning to TRBD1. The clonotype originates from a middle-aged man with acute or convalescent COVID-19. Material: peripheral blood. In DNA form, the CDR3 reads TGTGCCACCATGGACAGGACGAACACCGGGGAGCTGTTTTTT. It specifies CATMDRTNTGELFF.